What follows are 28 T cell receptor beta chains derived from one specimen sequenced in a study of blood T cell repertoires in COVID-19. The repertoire was sequenced with immunoSEQ multiplex PCR; TCRdb's copy has only in-frame clones and lacks some. The sample includes fewer than 250,000 clones, about 80% of them seen just once. The specimen was peripheral blood. The receptors stem from a woman older than 75 with acute or convalescent COVID-19.

The genes are TRBV19 and TRBJ2-1; D call uncertain. Germline CDR1 LNHDA, CDR2 SQIVND (reference sequence). The CDR3 is 16 residues long. V dropped 1 base and J dropped 1 base, with 11 bases sitting between them. CDR3 nucleotide sequence: TGTGCCAGTAGTATAGCCAGCGATGGTTCCTACAATGAGCAGTTCTTC. Translation gives CASSIASDGSYNEQFF.

In nucleotides, the CDR3 is TGTGCCAGAGACAGGGGGCGAGCACTTACTGAAGCTTTCTTT. Protein product: CARDRGRALTEAFF. The genes are TRBV2 and TRBJ1-1; 10 nucleotides match TRBD1. Losses at the gene ends were 9 bases for V and 5 bases for J; bases not matched to a gene: 9. The CDR3 runs 14 residues. Germline V CDR1 and CDR2: SNHLY, FYNNEI.

The chain uses TRBV6-6 and TRBJ2-3; a possible D gene is TRBD2 (5 bases). This CDR3 spans 13 amino acids. V lost 6 bases, J lost 4 bases, and 11 bases lay in between. Germline V gene sequence: CDR1 MNHNY, CDR2 SVGAGI (reference sequence). The CDR3 DNA is TGTGCCAGCAGATTTGGAGGAGCAGATACGCAGTATTTT. Translating gives CASRFGGADTQYF.

This clone was picked up one time. The chain has TRBV4-2 and TRBJ2-5, with 7 nucleotides matching TRBD1. The germline V gene encodes CDR1 LGHNA and CDR2 YNFKEQ. With V trimmed by 3 bases and J by 3 bases, 7 bases remained unmatched. The CDR3 runs to 15 residues. The CDR3 sequence: CASSQLQGKKETQYF. CDR3 coding DNA: TGTGCCAGCAGCCAGCTACAGGGGAAGAAAGAGACCCAGTACTTC.

V and J are TRBV29-1 and TRBJ1-1; no reliable D call. This CDR3 spans 16 amino acids. Trimming left V 5 bases short and J 1 base short, with 20 bases between. Germline CDR1 SQVTM, CDR2 ANQGSEA. CDR3: CSVYWAPNSANTEAFF. CDR3 nucleotide sequence: TGCAGCGTTTATTGGGCACCCAACTCGGCGAACACTGAAGCTTTCTTT.

This clone has only one observation. The CDR3: CASGQVRETQYF. CDR3 nucleotides: TGTGCCAGTGGCCAGGTTCGAGAGACCCAGTACTTC. The genes are TRBV19 and TRBJ2-5; D call uncertain. Trimming took off 8 bases at V and 4 bases at J, with 11 bases between the two ends. The CDR3 consists of 12 residues. CDR1 and CDR2 (germline): LNHDA, SQIVND (reference sequence).

The V and J genes are TRBV7-3 and TRBJ2-7; D perhaps matches TRBD2 (6 bases). The CDR3 totals 15 residues. The V end was cut by 2 bases, the J end by 0 bases, with 11 bases between. In germline, CDR1 is SGHTA, CDR2 FQGTGA. The CDR3 loop reads CASSLYASDSYEQYF. CDR3 coding DNA: TGTGCCAGCAGCTTATATGCTAGCGACTCCTACGAGCAGTACTTC.

The V call is TRBV3-1 (or the pseudogene TRBV3-2), the J call TRBJ2-7; a possible D gene is TRBD2 (5 bases). In germline, CDR1 is LGHDT, CDR2 YNNKEL (reference sequence). The CDR3 totals 15 residues. Trimming took 4 bases from V and 4 from J, leaving 17 bases between them. The CDR3 spells CASSLFPGGTYEQYF. Written as DNA, the CDR3 is TGTGCCAGCAGCCTATTCCCAGGAGGTACATACGAGCAGTACTTC.

The V gene is TRBV4-1, the J gene TRBJ2-1; 15 bases fit TRBD2. The CDR3 extends over 17 amino acids. V lost 0 bases and J lost 8; bases outside the gene matches: 5. Germline CDR1 MGHRA, CDR2 YSYEKL. DNA for the CDR3: TGCGCCAGCAGCCAAGATCCCGGACTAGCGGGGGGGGATGAGCAGTTCTTC. Translated, it gives CASSQDPGLAGGDEQFF.

The chain uses TRBV6-5 and TRBJ2-7, with TRBD1 matching 9 bases. Trimming at V came to 11 bases and at J to 3 bases, leaving 2 bases not matched to a gene. This CDR3 is 11 amino acids long. Germline V gene lookup returns CDR1 MNHEY and CDR2 SVGAGI. The CDR3 is CAGGQGYEQYF. DNA of the CDR3: TGTGCCGGGGGACAGGGCTACGAGCAGTACTTC.

The chain has TRBV7-2 and TRBJ2-5; D possibly corresponds to TRBD1 (5 bases). Germline-derived CDR1 and CDR2 are SGHTA and FQGNSA. This CDR3 has 12 residues. V was cut by 5 bases and J by 7 bases, with 11 bases left in between. CDR3 amino acids: CASSPSQGTQYF. DNA for the CDR3: TGTGCCAGCAGCCCCTCCCAGGGGACCCAGTACTTC.

Comments on this clone: Different DNA sequences within this sample yield the same CDR3. The chain has TRBV7-9 and TRBJ1-2; no clear D gene. V lost 3 bases and J 5 bases, leaving 10 bases between the germline ends. This CDR3 comprises 13 residues. Germline V gene lookup returns CDR1 SEHNR and CDR2 FQNEAQ (reference sequence). The CDR3 DNA reads as TGTGCCAGCAGCTTGGGAGGTGGTTATGGCTACACCTTC. Its translation: CASSLGGGYGYTF.

J is TRBJ1-1 and V is TRBV12-5, with 7 bases matching TRBD1. Germline CDR1 LGHNT, CDR2 FRNRAP. The CDR3 has 13 residues. The junction had 4 bases not matched to a gene; V was cut back by 5 bases and J by 4 bases. CDR3 region: CASGQQGPTEAFF. The DNA for the CDR3 is TGTGCTAGTGGTCAACAGGGGCCCACTGAAGCTTTCTTT.

CDR3 nucleotides: TGTGCCAGCAGCCAAACTAGCGGGGGGCGCAATGAGCAGTTCTTC. Residues: CASSQTSGGRNEQFF. The chain links TRBV4-2 to TRBJ2-1, with 12 bases aligning to TRBD2. The trim removed 2 bases at V and 6 bases at J, leaving 2 bases unmatched. The CDR3 is made up of 15 amino acids. Per germline, CDR1 LGHNA and CDR2 YNFKEQ.

V is TRBV2 and J is TRBJ2-1, with unresolved D. The CDR3 totals 18 residues. Trimming removed 2 bases from V and 0 bases from J, with 17 bases in between. The V gene's germline CDR1 is SNHLY and CDR2 FYNNEI. The CDR3: CASSELTGYLSSYNEQFF. The CDR3 DNA is TGTGCCAGCAGTGAACTGACTGGTTATTTGAGCTCCTACAATGAGCAGTTCTTC.

V is TRBV10-3 and J is TRBJ1-3, with 10 bases fitting TRBD1. The germline V gene encodes CDR1 ENHRY and CDR2 SYGVKD. The CDR3 has 15 amino acids. V shed 0 bases and J 14 bases; nucleotides not matched to a gene: 10. The CDR3 nucleotides read TGTGCCATCAGTGAGTCCCGGGACAGGGGACCTGAGGTATATTTT. Its protein product is CAISESRDRGPEVYF.

V usage is TRBV4-1 and J usage is TRBJ2-5; 9 bases are a match to TRBD1. CDR3 length equals 19 residues. Germline CDR1 MGHRA, CDR2 YSYEKL. The V and J ends lost 0 bases and 6 bases, in that order; junction bases with no gene match: 17. The CDR3 loop reads CASSQDEGTGLSSLKTQYF. CDR3 in DNA: TGCGCCAGCAGCCAAGATGAAGGGACAGGGTTAAGCAGTCTGAAGACCCAGTACTTC.

The rearrangement uses TRBV18 and TRBJ1-6; 7 bases are a match to TRBD1. The CDR3 length is 17 residues. After removal of 3 bases from V and 2 bases from J, the junction contained 7 bases not matched to a gene. Germline V gives CDR1 KGHSH, CDR2 LQKENI. The CDR3 DNA is TGTGCCAGCTCACCTTTCCCCGGGACAGCCTATAATTCACCCCTCCACTTT. Amino acids: CASSPFPGTAYNSPLHF.

This chain links TRBV12-3 or TRBV12-4 with TRBJ2-1; D is unclear. The CDR3 consists of 13 residues. The V and J ends lost 2 bases and 4 bases respectively, with 6 bases between them. CDR3 DNA sequence: TGTGCCAGCAGTTTACTAGTGTACAATGAGCAGTTCTTC. Protein sequence: CASSLLVYNEQFF.

This clone has a single count. The V and J genes are TRBV5-1 and TRBJ2-1, with 8 bases aligning to TRBD2. After removal of 0 bases from V and 6 bases from J, the junction contained 8 bases not matched to a gene. This CDR3 is 16 amino acids long. Germline CDR1 is SGHRS and CDR2 is YFSETQ. CDR3 region: CASSLVGGEVINEQFF. The CDR3 nucleotides read TGCGCCAGCAGCTTGGTCGGGGGGGAGGTGATCAATGAGCAGTTCTTC.

This clone appeared a few times. This chain uses TRBV5-1 with TRBJ2-1; 7 nucleotides match TRBD2. Germline lookup yields CDR1 SGHRS and CDR2 YFSETQ. CDR3 size: 16 residues. V trimming: 4 bases; J trimming: 4 bases; junction bases outside the gene matches: 11. CDR3 sequence (DNA): TGCGCCAGCAGCACTACGGGGGACTATCAGTACAATGAGCAGTTCTTC. Translation gives CASSTTGDYQYNEQFF.

CDR3 bases: TGTGCCAGCAGCTTACGAGGGATTTATGGCTACACCTTC. Protein product: CASSLRGIYGYTF. J is TRBJ1-2 and V is TRBV5-6; D is uncertain. This CDR3 has 13 residues. Germline values: CDR1 SGHDT, CDR2 YYEEEE. Trimming shortened V by 2 bases and J by 5 bases, and 10 bases separated the two germline ends.

This sequence joins TRBV7-2 and TRBJ2-2; 8 bases are a match to TRBD2. V trimming: 7 bases; J trimming: 1 base; junction bases outside the gene matches: 2. Germline loops: CDR1 SGHTA, CDR2 FQGNSA. CDR3 length equals 14 residues. CDR3 sequence reads: CASTTSGNTGELFF. The CDR3 bases are TGTGCCAGCACAACTAGCGGGAACACCGGGGAGCTGTTTTTT.

This rearrangement joins TRBV18 to TRBJ1-5, with 7 bases lining up with TRBD1. Germline values: CDR1 KGHSH, CDR2 LQKENI. This CDR3 spans 14 amino acids. With V trimmed by 3 bases and J by 6 bases, 5 bases remained unmatched. The CDR3 DNA sequence: TGTGCCAGCTCACCCAGCCAGGGGGGTCAGCCCCAGCATTTT. Its translation is CASSPSQGGQPQHF.

The chain employs TRBV6-2 or TRBV6-3 and TRBJ1-2; D may be TRBD1 (6 bases). The CDR3 totals 16 residues. The germline V and J ends were trimmed by 2 bases and 0 bases, with 13 bases remaining between them. Germline values: CDR1 MNHEY, CDR2 SVGEGT. CDR3 protein: CASSYPGQSANYGYTF. The CDR3 DNA follows: TGTGCCAGCAGTTACCCCGGACAGAGTGCTAACTATGGCTACACCTTC.

The chain is built from TRBV7-9 and TRBJ1-6; TRBD1 matches at 9 bases. The germline V gene has CDR1 SEHNR and CDR2 FQNEAQ (reference sequence). The CDR3 has 15 amino acids. Germline trimming cut 5 bases from V and 5 bases from J; bases unmatched to any gene: 4. CDR3 DNA sequence: TGTGCCAGCAGCCCCCGGACAGGGGATAATTCACCCCTCCACTTT. This gives the protein CASSPRTGDNSPLHF.

This CDR3 is CASSLEILAGGRVTGELFF. The CDR3 DNA is TGTGCCAGCAGCTTAGAGATCCTAGCGGGAGGGCGGGTCACCGGGGAGCTGTTTTTT. The chain employs TRBV7-2 and TRBJ2-2; 12 bases are a match to TRBD2. CDR3 length equals 19 residues. Per the germline V gene, CDR1 is SGHTA and CDR2 is FQGNSA. J was trimmed by 4 bases and V by 1 base; bases with no gene match: 10. The variable domain in full, completed from reference TRBV7-2 and TRBJ2-2, reads GAGVSQSPSNKVTEKGKDVELRCDPISGHTALYWYRQSLGQGLEFLIYFQGNSAPDKSGLPSDRFSAERTGGSVSTLTIQRTQQEDSAVYLCASSLEILAGGRVTGELFFGEGSRLTVL.

The table lists this clone with a few counts. V and J are TRBV29-1 and TRBJ2-3; 8 bases fit TRBD2. V shed 1 base, J shed 2 bases, and the junction held 14 bases outside the gene matches. The CDR3 spans 18 residues. Looked up from germline, CDR1 is SQVTM and CDR2 is ANQGSEA. CDR3 amino acids: CSVEAYGRAGLLTDTQYF. CDR3 DNA: TGCAGCGTTGAAGCGTACGGGAGGGCCGGGTTGCTCACAGATACGCAGTATTTT.